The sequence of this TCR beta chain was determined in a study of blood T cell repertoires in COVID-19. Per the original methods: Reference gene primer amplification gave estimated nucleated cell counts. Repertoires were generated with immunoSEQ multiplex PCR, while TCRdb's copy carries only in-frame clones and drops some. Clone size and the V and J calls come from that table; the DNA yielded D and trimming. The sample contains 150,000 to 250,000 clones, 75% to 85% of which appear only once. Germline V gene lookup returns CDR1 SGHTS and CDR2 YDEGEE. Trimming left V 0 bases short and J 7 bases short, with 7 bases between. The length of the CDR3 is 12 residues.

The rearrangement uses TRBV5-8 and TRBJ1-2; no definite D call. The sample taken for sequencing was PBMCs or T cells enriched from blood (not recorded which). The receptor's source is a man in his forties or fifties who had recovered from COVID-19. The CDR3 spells CASSLAGFGYTF. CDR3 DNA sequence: TGTGCCAGCAGCTTGGCCGGGTTTGGCTACACCTTC.